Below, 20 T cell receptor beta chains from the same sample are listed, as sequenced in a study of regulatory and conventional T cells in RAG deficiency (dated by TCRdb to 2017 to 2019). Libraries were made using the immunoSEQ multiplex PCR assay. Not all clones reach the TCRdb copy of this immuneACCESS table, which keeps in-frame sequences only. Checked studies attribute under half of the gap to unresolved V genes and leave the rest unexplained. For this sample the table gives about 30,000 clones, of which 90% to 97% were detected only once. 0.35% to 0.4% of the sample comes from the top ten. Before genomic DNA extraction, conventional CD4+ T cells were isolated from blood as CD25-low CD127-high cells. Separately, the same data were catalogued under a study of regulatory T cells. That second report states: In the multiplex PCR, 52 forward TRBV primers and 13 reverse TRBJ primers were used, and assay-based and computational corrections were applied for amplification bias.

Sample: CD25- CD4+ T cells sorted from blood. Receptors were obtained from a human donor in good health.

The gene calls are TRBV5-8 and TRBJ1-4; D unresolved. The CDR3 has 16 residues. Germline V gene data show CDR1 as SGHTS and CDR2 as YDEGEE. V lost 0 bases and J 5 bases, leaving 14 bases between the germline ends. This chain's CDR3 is CASSLGYTGENEKLFF. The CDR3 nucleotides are TGTGCCAGCAGCTTGGGATACACCGGGGAAAATGAAAAACTGTTTTTT.

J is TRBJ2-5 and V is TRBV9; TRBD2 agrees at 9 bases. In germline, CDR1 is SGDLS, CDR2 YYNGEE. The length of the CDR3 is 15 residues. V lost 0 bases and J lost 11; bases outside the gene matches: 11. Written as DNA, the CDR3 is TGTGCCAGCAGCGTAGAGATAGCGGGAGCGGGGGAGCAGTACTTC. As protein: CASSVEIAGAGEQYF. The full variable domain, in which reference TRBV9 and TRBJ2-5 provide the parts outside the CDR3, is DSGVTQTPKHLITATGQRVTLRCSPRSGDLSVYWYQQSLDQGLQFLIQYYNGEERAKGNILERFSAQQFPDLHSELNLSSLELGDSALYFCASSVEIAGAGEQYFGPGTRLLVL.

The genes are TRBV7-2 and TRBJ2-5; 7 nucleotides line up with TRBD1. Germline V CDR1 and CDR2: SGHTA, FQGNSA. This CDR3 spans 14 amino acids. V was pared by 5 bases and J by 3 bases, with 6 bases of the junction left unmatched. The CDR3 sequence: CASSPTGQKETQYF. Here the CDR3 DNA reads TGTGCCAGCAGCCCGACGGGACAGAAAGAGACCCAGTACTTC.

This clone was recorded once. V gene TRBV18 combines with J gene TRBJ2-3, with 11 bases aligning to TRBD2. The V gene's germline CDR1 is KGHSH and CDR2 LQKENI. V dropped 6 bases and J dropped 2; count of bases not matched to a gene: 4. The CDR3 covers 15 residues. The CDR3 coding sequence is TGTGCCAGCTCTCAACTAGCGGGGGCCACAGATACGCAGTATTTT. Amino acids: CASSQLAGATDTQYF.

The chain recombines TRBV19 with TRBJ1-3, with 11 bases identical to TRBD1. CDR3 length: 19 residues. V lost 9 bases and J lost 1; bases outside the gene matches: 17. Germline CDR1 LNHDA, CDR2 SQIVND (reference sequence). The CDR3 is CASANGQGAFLPSGNTIYF. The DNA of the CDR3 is TGTGCCAGCGCGAACGGACAGGGGGCGTTCCTACCATCTGGAAACACCATATATTTT.

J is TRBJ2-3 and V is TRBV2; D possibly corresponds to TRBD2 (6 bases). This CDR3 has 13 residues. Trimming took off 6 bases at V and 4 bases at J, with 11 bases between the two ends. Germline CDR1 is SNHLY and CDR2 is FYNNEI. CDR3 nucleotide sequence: TGTGCCAGCAGCAAGGGGACTTCAGATACGCAGTATTTT. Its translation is CASSKGTSDTQYF.

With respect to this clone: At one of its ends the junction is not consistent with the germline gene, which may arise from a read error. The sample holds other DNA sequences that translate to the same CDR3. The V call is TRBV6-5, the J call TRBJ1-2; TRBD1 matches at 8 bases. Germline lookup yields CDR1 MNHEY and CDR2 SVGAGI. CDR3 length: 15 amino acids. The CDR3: CASSYSRQGNYGYTF. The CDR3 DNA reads TGTGCCAGCAGCTACTCCAGACAGGGGAACTATGGCTACACCTTC.

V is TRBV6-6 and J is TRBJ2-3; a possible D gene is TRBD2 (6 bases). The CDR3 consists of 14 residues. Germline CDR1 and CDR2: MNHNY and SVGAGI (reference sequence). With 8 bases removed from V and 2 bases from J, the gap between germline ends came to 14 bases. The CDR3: CASSTRGATDTQYF. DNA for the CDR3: TGTGCCAGCTCTACCCGCGGGGCCACAGATACGCAGTATTTT.

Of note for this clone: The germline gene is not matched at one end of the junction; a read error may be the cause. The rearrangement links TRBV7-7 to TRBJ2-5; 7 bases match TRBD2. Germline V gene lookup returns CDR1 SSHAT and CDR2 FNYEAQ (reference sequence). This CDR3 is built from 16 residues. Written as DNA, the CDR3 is TGTGCTAGCAGCTCCAGCGGGGCTGGGGTAGGGGAGACCCAGTACTTC. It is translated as CASSSSGAGVGETQYF. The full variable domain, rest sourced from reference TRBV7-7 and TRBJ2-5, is GAGVSQSPRYKVTKRGQDVTLRCDPISSHATLYWYQQALGQGPEFLTYFNYEAQPDKSGLPSDRFSAERPEGSISTLTIQRTEQRDSAMYRCASSSSGAGVGETQYFGPGTRLLVL.

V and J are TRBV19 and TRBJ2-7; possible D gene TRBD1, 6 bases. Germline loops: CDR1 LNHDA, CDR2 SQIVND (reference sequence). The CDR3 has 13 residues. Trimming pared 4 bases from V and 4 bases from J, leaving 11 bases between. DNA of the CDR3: TGTGCCAGTAGTACCCAGCAGGGGTACGAGCAGTACTTC. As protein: CASSTQQGYEQYF.

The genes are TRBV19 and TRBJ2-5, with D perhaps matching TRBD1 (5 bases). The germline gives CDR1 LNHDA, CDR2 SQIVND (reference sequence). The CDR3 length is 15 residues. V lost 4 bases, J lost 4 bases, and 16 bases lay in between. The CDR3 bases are TGTGCCAGTAGTAACCGACAGTTGAAGGGAGAGACCCAGTACTTC. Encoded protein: CASSNRQLKGETQYF.

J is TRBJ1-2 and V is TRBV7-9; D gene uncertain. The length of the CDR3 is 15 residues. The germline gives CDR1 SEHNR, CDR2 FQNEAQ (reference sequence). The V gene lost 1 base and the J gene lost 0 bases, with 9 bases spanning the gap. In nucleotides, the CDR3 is TGTGCCAGCAGCTTAGGAGAAACCGCTAACTATGGCTACACCTTC. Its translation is CASSLGETANYGYTF.

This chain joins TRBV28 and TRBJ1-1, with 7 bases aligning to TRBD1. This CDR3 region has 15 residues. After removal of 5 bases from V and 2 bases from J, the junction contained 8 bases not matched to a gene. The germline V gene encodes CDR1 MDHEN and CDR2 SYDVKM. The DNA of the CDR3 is TGTGCCAGCAGTCCCCTCAGGGGGGCAAACACTGAAGCTTTCTTT. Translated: CASSPLRGANTEAFF.

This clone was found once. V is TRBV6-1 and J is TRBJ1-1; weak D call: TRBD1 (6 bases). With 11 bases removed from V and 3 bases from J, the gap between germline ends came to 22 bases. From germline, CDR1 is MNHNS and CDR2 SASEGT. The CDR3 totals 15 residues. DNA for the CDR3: TGTGCCTCACGCAGGTACAGGGAAGGGGACACTGAAGCTTTCTTT. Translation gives CASRRYREGDTEAFF.

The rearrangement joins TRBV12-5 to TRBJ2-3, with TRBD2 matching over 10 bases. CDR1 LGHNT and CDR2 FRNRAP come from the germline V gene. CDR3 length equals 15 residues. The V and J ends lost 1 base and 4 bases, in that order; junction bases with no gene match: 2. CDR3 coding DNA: TGTGCTAGTGGTTTGGCTAGCGGGGGCCCAGATACGCAGTATTTT. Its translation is CASGLASGGPDTQYF.

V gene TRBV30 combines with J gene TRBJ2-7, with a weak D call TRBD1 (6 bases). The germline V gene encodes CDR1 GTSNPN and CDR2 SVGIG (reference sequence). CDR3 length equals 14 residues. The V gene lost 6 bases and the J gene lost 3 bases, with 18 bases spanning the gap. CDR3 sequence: CACDTGTYIYEQYF. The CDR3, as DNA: TGTGCCTGTGATACCGGGACATACATCTACGAGCAGTACTTC.

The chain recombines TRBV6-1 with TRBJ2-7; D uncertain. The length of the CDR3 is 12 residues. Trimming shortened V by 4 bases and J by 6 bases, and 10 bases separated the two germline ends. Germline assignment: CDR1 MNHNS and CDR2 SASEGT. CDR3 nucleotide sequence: TGTGCCAGCAGTGCCATATACGGCGAGCAGTACTTC. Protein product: CASSAIYGEQYF.

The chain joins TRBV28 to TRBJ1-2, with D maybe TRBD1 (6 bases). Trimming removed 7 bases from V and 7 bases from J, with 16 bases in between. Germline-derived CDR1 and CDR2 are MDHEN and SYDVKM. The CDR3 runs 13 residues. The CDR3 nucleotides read TGTGCCAGCACCCTCGGGGGGCAATTTGGCTACACCTTC. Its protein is CASTLGGQFGYTF.

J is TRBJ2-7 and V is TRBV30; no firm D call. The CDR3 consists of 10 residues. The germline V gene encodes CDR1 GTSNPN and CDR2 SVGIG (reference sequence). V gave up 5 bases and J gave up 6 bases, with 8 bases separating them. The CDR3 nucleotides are TGTGCCTGGGGCCGAGGCGAGCAGTACTTC. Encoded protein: CAWGRGEQYF.

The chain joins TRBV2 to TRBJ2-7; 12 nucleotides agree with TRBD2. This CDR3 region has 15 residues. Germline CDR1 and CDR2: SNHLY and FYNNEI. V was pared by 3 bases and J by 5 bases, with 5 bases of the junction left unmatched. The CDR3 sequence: CASSEVGLAGHEQYF. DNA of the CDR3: TGTGCCAGCAGTGAGGTGGGACTAGCGGGCCACGAGCAGTACTTC.